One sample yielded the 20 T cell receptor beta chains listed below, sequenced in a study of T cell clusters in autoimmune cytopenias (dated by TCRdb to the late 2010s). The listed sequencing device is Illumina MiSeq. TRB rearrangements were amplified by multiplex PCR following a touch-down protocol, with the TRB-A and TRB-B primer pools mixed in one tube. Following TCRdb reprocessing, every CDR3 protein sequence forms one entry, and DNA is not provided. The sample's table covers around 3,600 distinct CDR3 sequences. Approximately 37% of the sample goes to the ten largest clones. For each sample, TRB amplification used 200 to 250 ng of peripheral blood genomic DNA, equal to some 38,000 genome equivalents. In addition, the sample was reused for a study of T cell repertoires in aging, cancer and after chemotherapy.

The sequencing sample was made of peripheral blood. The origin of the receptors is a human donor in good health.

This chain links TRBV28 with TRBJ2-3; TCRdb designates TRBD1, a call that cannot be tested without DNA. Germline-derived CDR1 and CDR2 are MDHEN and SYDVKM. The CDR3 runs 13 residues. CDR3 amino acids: CASSPTAPGTQYF.

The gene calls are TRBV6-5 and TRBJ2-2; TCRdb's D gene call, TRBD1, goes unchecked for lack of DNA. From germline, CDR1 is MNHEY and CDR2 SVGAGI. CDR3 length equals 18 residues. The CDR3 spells CASSGRDRGIRNTGELFF.

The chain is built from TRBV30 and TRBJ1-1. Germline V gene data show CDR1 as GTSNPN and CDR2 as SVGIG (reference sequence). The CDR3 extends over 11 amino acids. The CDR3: CAWNKNTEAFF. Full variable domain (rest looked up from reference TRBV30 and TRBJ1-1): SQTIHQWPATLVQPVGSPLSLECTVEGTSNPNLYWYRQAAGRGLQLLFYSVGIGQISSEVPQNLSASRPQDRQFILSSKKLLLSDSGFYLCAWNKNTEAFFGQGTRLTVV.

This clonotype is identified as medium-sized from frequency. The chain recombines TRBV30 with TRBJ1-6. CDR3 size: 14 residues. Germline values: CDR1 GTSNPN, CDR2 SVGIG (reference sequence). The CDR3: CAWSEIGYNSPLHF.

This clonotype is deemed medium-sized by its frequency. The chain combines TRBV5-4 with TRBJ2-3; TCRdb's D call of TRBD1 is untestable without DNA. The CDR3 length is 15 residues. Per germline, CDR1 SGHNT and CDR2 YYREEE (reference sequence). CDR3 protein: CASSLEDSRADTQYF.

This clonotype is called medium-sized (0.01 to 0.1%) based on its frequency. The CDR3 spells CASSFRDSWETQYF. V gene TRBV5-4 combines with J gene TRBJ2-5; TCRdb's D call of TRBD1 is untestable without DNA. Germline assignment: CDR1 SGHNT and CDR2 YYREEE (reference sequence). The CDR3 is 14 amino acids.

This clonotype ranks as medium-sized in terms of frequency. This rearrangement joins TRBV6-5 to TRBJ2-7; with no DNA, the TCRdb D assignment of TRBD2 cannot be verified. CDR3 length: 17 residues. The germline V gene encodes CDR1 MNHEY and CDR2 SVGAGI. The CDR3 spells CASSYSMGGGETYEQYF.

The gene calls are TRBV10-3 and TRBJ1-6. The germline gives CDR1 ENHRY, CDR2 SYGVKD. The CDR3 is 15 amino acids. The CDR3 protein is CAISEQGPYNSPLHF.

CDR3 protein: CASSWGQGGTEAFF. The chain couples TRBV6-1 to TRBJ1-1; the TCRdb call, TRBD1, lacks DNA for checking. CDR3 length: 14 residues. Per the germline V gene, CDR1 is MNHNS and CDR2 is SASEGT.

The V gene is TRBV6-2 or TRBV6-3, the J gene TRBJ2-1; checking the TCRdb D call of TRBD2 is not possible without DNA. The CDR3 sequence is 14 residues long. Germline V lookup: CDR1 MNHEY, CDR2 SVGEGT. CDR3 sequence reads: CASSYRLAYNEQFF.

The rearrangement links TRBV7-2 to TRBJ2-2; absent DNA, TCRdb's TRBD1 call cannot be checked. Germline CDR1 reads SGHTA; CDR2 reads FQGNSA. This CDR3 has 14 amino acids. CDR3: CASSLGTGGAELFF.

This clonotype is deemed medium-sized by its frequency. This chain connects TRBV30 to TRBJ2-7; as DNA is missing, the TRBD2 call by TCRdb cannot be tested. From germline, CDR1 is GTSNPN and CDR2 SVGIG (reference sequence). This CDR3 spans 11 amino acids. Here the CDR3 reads CAWSSGGEQYF. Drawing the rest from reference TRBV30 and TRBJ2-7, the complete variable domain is SQTIHQWPATLVQPVGSPLSLECTVEGTSNPNLYWYRQAAGRGLQLLFYSVGIGQISSEVPQNLSASRPQDRQFILSSKKLLLSDSGFYLCAWSSGGEQYFGPGTRLTVT.

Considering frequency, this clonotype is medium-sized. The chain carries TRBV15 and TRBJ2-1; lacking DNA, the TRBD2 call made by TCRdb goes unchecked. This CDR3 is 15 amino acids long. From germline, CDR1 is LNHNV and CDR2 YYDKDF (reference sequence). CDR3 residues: CATRGTSEAYNEQFF.

The CDR3 protein is CASSSRQVYGRFEAFF. The chain carries TRBV5-6 and TRBJ1-1; TCRdb selects TRBD1, and the lack of DNA leaves this call unchecked. CDR3 length: 16 amino acids. Germline assignment: CDR1 SGHDT and CDR2 YYEEEE.

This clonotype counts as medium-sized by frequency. CDR3 residues: CASSYSWVEEQFF. The chain recombines TRBV5-5 with TRBJ2-1. The CDR3 is 13 amino acids. Germline CDR1 SGHKS, CDR2 YYEKEE (reference sequence).

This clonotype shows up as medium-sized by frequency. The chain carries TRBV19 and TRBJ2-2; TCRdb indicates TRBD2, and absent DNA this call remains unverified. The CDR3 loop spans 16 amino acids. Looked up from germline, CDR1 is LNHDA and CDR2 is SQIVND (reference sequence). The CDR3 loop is CASTRIRTSQSGELFF.

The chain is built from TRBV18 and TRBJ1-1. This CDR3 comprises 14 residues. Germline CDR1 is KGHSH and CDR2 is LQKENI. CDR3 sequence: CASSPRRDTTEAFF. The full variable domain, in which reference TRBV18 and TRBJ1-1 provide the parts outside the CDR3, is NAGVMQNPRHLVRRRGQEARLRCSPMKGHSHVYWYRQLPEEGLKFMVYLQKENIIDESGMPKERFSAEFPKEGPSILRIQQVVRGDSAAYFCASSPRRDTTEAFFGQGTRLTVV.

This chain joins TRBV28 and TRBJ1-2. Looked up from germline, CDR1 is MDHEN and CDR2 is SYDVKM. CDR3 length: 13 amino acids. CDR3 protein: CASCTIANYGYTF.

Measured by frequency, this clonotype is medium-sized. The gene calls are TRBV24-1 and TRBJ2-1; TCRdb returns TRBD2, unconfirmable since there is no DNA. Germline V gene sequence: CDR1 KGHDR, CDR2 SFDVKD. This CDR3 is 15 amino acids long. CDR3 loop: CATSEGLAGYNEQFF.

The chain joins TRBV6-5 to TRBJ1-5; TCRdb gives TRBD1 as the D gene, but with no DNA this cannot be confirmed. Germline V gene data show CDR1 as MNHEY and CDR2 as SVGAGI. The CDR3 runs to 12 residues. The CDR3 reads CATGQGNQPQHF.